A single T cell receptor beta chain is shown here with its context. The record originates from a study of blood T cell repertoires in COVID-19. Whole-study context: Donors in the United States, Italy and Spain gave samples during acute or convalescent COVID-19.

Germline values: CDR1 SGDLS, CDR2 YYNGEE. There are 15 residues in the CDR3. V shed 0 bases and J shed 3 bases, with 12 bases lying between them. As handled by the study authors: How many nucleated cells were present was estimated from reference gene primer amplification. Profiled with immunoSEQ multiplex PCR; TCRdb holds only in-frame clones, not every one. V and J calls and clone size are copied from that table; D and trimming were computed from the DNA. The table shows roughly 190,000 clones, with less than 85% occurring only once. The sequence was collected from a woman aged 55-69 years with acute COVID-19. Sequencing was done on a sample of PBMCs or T cells enriched from blood (not recorded which). The rearrangement joins TRBV9 to TRBJ1-1, with D uncertain. The DNA for the CDR3 is TGTGCCAGCAGCGTAGTTACGGGTGGCTACACTGAAGCTTTCTTT. Protein sequence: CASSVVTGGYTEAFF.